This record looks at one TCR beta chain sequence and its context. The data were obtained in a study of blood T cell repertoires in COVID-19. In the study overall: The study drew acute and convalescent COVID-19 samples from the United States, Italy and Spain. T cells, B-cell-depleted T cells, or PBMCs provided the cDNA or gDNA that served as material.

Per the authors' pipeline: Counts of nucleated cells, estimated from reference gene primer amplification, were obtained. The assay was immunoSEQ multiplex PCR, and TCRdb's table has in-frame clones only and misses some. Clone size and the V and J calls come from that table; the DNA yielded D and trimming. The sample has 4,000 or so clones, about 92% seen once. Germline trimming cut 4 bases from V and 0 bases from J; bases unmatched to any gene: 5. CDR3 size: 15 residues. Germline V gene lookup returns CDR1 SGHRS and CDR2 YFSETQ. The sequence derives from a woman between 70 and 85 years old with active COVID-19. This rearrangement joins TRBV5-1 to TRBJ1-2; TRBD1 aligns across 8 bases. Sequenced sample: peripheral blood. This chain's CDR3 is CASSGGTGTNYGYTF. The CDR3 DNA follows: TGCGCCAGCAGCGGTGGGACAGGTACTAACTATGGCTACACCTTC.